The 27 T cell receptor beta chains presented below share a single source sample, sequenced in a study of blood T cell repertoires in COVID-19. Method: immunoSEQ multiplex PCR; TCRdb's copy keeps in-frame clones and lacks some. The sample has fewer than 300,000 clones; 91% are singletons. The specimen sequenced was peripheral blood. These receptors all come from a woman under 40 with COVID-19, enrolled during active disease.

The V and J genes are TRBV14 and TRBJ2-2; the match to TRBD2 covers 8 bases. Trimming at V came to 4 bases and at J to 4 bases, leaving 5 bases not matched to a gene. This CDR3 has 15 residues. CDR1 is SGHDN, CDR2 FVKESK, per germline. Written as DNA, the CDR3 is TGTGCCAGCAGCCCGGGACTAGGACGCACCGGGGAGCTGTTTTTT. This gives the protein CASSPGLGRTGELFF.

The rearrangement links TRBV19 to TRBJ1-2; D uncertain. Germline lookup yields CDR1 LNHDA and CDR2 SQIVND (reference sequence). V lost 2 bases to trimming and J lost 2 bases, with 6 bases between them. The CDR3 contains 13 residues. The CDR3: CASSITKNYGYTF. The CDR3 bases are TGTGCCAGTAGTATAACAAAGAACTATGGCTACACCTTC. Drawing the rest from reference TRBV19 and TRBJ1-2, the complete variable domain is DGGITQSPKYLFRKEGQNVTLSCEQNLNHDAMYWYRQDPGQGLRLIYYSQIVNDFQKGDIAEGYSVSREKKESFPLTVTSAQKNPTAFYLCASSITKNYGYTFGSGTRLTVV.

The chain couples TRBV2 to TRBJ1-5, with TRBD1 matching over 8 bases. V was clipped by 3 bases and J by 8 bases; unmatched bases: 6. Germline CDR1 SNHLY, CDR2 FYNNEI. The CDR3 is made up of 14 amino acids. CDR3 sequence reads: CASSEDRVLEPQHF. The CDR3 nucleotides are TGTGCCAGCAGTGAGGACAGGGTTCTGGAGCCCCAGCATTTT.

This clone was picked up one time. The rearrangement joins TRBV7-8 to TRBJ2-1, with unresolved D. The CDR3 has 14 amino acids. The germline CDR1 and CDR2 sequences are SGHVS and FQNEAQ. The V and J ends lost 3 bases and 6 bases respectively, with 12 bases between them. The chain's CDR3 is CASSFSARGNEQFF. DNA for the CDR3: TGTGCCAGCAGCTTCTCAGCCCGCGGCAATGAGCAGTTCTTC.

The chain couples TRBV19 to TRBJ2-4, with TRBD1 matching 7 bases. The length of the CDR3 is 13 residues. The ends lost 5 bases at V and 7 bases at J; junction bases unmatched: 5. The germline V gene has CDR1 LNHDA and CDR2 SQIVND (reference sequence). The CDR3 DNA reads as TGTGCCAGTAGTGGGGTGACAGGGAACATTCAGTACTTC. Translated, it gives CASSGVTGNIQYF.

The CDR3 DNA reads as TGTGCCAGTAGACGGGGACAGGGGGCCGGTTACGAGCAGTACTTC. Translated, it gives CASRRGQGAGYEQYF. The V call is TRBV19, the J call TRBJ2-7; TRBD1 aligns across 12 bases. The germline V gene has CDR1 LNHDA and CDR2 SQIVND (reference sequence). There are 15 residues in the CDR3. V lost 6 bases and J lost 4; bases outside the gene matches: 7.

The chain joins TRBV6-5 to TRBJ1-2; 7 bases map to TRBD1. Germline lookup yields CDR1 MNHEY and CDR2 SVGAGI. J gave up 5 bases and V 9 bases, and 9 bases lay outside the gene matches. The CDR3 totals 13 residues. CDR3: CASHRGGGYGYTF. CDR3 coding DNA: TGTGCCAGTCACAGGGGCGGAGGGTATGGCTACACCTTC.

The J gene is TRBJ1-5, the V gene TRBV7-2; 9 bases are a match to TRBD1. The CDR3 is 15 residues long. The J segment lost 4 bases and the V segment lost 7 bases, leaving 8 bases of the junction unmatched. From germline, CDR1 is SGHTA and CDR2 FQGNSA. Written as DNA, the CDR3 is TGTGCCAGCATCCCGGACAGGGGAGGGAATCAGCCCCAGCATTTT. Protein product: CASIPDRGGNQPQHF.

The CDR3 sequence is CASSPPGFMNTEAFF. DNA of the CDR3: TGTGCCAGCTCACCACCCGGGTTCATGAACACTGAAGCTTTCTTT. The chain employs TRBV18 and TRBJ1-1; D unclear. The CDR3 spans 15 residues. Germline V gene sequence: CDR1 KGHSH, CDR2 LQKENI. V was pared by 0 bases and J by 0 bases, with 8 bases between.

In this sample, this clone turned up a few times. The chain recombines TRBV6-5 with TRBJ1-4; tentative D call: TRBD1 (5 bases). Germline lookup yields CDR1 MNHEY and CDR2 SVGAGI. V was cut by 0 bases and J by 10 bases, with 12 bases left in between. The CDR3 runs 14 residues. The CDR3 protein is CASSYSPDGGKLFF. In nucleotides, the CDR3 is TGTGCCAGCAGTTACTCACCCGACGGGGGAAAACTGTTTTTT.

The chain uses TRBV5-4 and TRBJ2-6; possibly TRBD2 for D (6 bases). The CDR3 has 16 amino acids. Trimming cost V 4 bases and J 7 bases, with 18 bases left between them. The germline V gene encodes CDR1 SGHNT and CDR2 YYREEE (reference sequence). The CDR3: CASSRGVGGDANVLTF. CDR3 nucleotide sequence: TGTGCCAGCAGCCGAGGTGTGGGGGGAGATGCCAACGTCCTGACTTTC.

V gene TRBV11-3 combines with J gene TRBJ2-2; D is perhaps TRBD2 (6 bases). The germline V gene encodes CDR1 SGHNT and CDR2 YENEEA. The CDR3 consists of 16 residues. Trimming took 5 bases from V and 8 from J, leaving 21 bases between them. The CDR3 loop is CASSPRERWGSGELFF. In DNA form, the CDR3 reads TGTGCCAGCAGCCCCCGGGAGCGGTGGGGTTCTGGGGAGCTGTTTTTT.

The count of this clone is one. The J gene is TRBJ2-7, the V gene TRBV10-2; 8 bases align to TRBD1. V trimming: 7 bases; J trimming: 1 base; junction bases outside the gene matches: 6. This CDR3 is 14 amino acids long. The germline gives CDR1 WSHSY, CDR2 SAAADI. The CDR3 sequence: CASNRDRRSYEQYF. The CDR3 bases are TGCGCCAGCAACCGGGACAGGCGATCCTACGAGCAGTACTTC.

The chain couples TRBV29-1 to TRBJ2-1; no reliable D call. Germline CDR1 is SQVTM and CDR2 is ANQGSEA. Trimming removed 2 bases at V and 4 bases at J, with 12 bases between. The CDR3 has 14 amino acids. The CDR3 is CSVEKQARYNEQFF. The CDR3, as DNA: TGCAGCGTTGAAAAGCAGGCAAGGTACAATGAGCAGTTCTTC.

This clone has a single count. The V and J genes are TRBV7-6 and TRBJ2-7; D is perhaps TRBD2 (5 bases). Trimming removed 5 bases from V and 3 bases from J, with 17 bases in between. This CDR3 is built from 15 residues. The germline gives CDR1 SGHVS, CDR2 FNYEAQ. For the CDR3, the DNA is TGTGCCAGCAGCGCTCCCACGGCCGGGAACTACGAGCAGTACTTC. This translates into CASSAPTAGNYEQYF.

The V gene is TRBV7-9, the J gene TRBJ2-1, with 7 nucleotides matching TRBD2. CDR1 SEHNR and CDR2 FQNEAQ come from the germline V gene (reference sequence). With V trimmed by 0 bases and J by 6 bases, 5 bases remained unmatched. The CDR3 contains 15 residues. The CDR3 loop is CASSLAGGRVNEQFF. Here the CDR3 DNA reads TGTGCCAGCAGCTTAGCGGGAGGGCGTGTCAATGAGCAGTTCTTC.

The J gene is TRBJ1-3, the V gene TRBV3-1 (or the pseudogene TRBV3-2), with D perhaps matching TRBD1 (5 bases). Trimming stripped 6 bases from V and 2 bases from J, with 17 bases between. Germline loops: CDR1 LGHDT, CDR2 YNNKEL (reference sequence). The CDR3 has 16 amino acids. CDR3 amino acids: CASRINSREAGNTIYF. DNA of the CDR3: TGTGCCAGCAGAATTAACAGCAGGGAGGCTGGAAACACCATATATTTT.

The chain carries TRBV6-2 or TRBV6-3 and TRBJ1-5, with TRBD1 identical over 7 bases. Germline CDR1 MNHEY, CDR2 SVGEGT. The length of the CDR3 is 17 residues. V dropped 0 bases and J dropped 5; count of bases not matched to a gene: 10. The CDR3 nucleotides read TGTGCCAGCAGTTACTCCGGGACAGCATCTCTTGATCAGCCCCAGCATTTT. This encodes CASSYSGTASLDQPQHF.

The rearrangement uses TRBV7-2 and TRBJ2-1; the match to TRBD1 covers 11 bases. With 1 base clipped from V and 8 bases from J, the junction kept 4 bases outside the gene matches. The CDR3 totals 15 residues. The germline V gene encodes CDR1 SGHTA and CDR2 FQGNSA. CDR3 DNA: TGTGCCAGCAGCTTAGGAGGACAGGGGGCCGATGAGCAGTTCTTC. Its protein product is CASSLGGQGADEQFF.

The chain couples TRBV2 to TRBJ1-1; 7 nucleotides line up with TRBD1. The CDR3 runs 13 residues. Germline loops: CDR1 SNHLY, CDR2 FYNNEI. The CDR3 reads CVRPGQTNTEAFF. Written as DNA, the CDR3 is TGTGTAAGGCCGGGACAGACGAACACTGAAGCTTTCTTT.

The J gene is TRBJ2-7, the V gene TRBV19, with 12 positions matching TRBD1. CDR1 and CDR2 (germline): LNHDA, SQIVND (reference sequence). There are 14 residues in the CDR3. V dropped 5 bases and J dropped 6; count of bases not matched to a gene: 5. This chain's CDR3 is CASSPSGQGAEQYF. In nucleotides, the CDR3 is TGTGCCAGTAGTCCTTCGGGACAGGGGGCCGAGCAGTACTTC.

This clone occurred once. The rearrangement uses TRBV29-1 and TRBJ2-7; 10 positions match TRBD2. This CDR3 has 15 residues. Germline V gene lookup returns CDR1 SQVTM and CDR2 ANQGSEA. After removal of 4 bases from V and 3 bases from J, the junction contained 9 bases not matched to a gene. Written as DNA, the CDR3 is TGCAGCGTTGGGTTGGGGACTAGCGCGAACTACGAGCAGTACTTC. Its protein product is CSVGLGTSANYEQYF.

This clone was recorded only once. One end of the junction fails to match germline, which may point to a read error. This chain links TRBV5-6 with TRBJ2-7; 8 positions match TRBD2. The CDR3 covers 11 residues. Germline V CDR1 and CDR2: SGHDT, YYEEEE. This CDR3 reads CASSSSGFSTF. CDR3 DNA sequence: TGTGCCAGCAGCTCTAGCGGGTTCTCTACCTTC.

The chain is built from TRBV18 and TRBJ2-7; TRBD2 might be the D (5 bases). The CDR3 extends over 13 amino acids. Trimming removed 6 bases from V and 0 bases from J, with 9 bases in between. Per germline, CDR1 KGHSH and CDR2 LQKENI. The CDR3 spells CASSGEFSYEQYF. The CDR3 DNA reads as TGTGCCAGCTCCGGGGAATTCTCCTACGAGCAGTACTTC.

The chain links TRBV5-1 to TRBJ1-2, with 8 positions matching TRBD1. The CDR3 spans 13 residues. Germline V lookup: CDR1 SGHRS, CDR2 YFSETQ. With 0 bases clipped from V and 9 bases from J, the junction kept 4 bases outside the gene matches. CDR3 coding DNA: TGCGCCAGCAGCTTGGGGACAGGGATTCGCTACACCTTC. This encodes CASSLGTGIRYTF.

The CDR3 sequence: CATMDRGAEKLFF. CDR3 bases: TGTGCCACCATGGACAGGGGGGCTGAAAAACTGTTTTTT. The genes are TRBV6-7 and TRBJ1-4; 10 nucleotides line up with TRBD1. Being an ORF, TRBV6-7 has a function that is uncertain. The CDR3 contains 13 residues. V trimming: 10 bases; J trimming: 7 bases; junction bases outside the gene matches: 6.

V and J are TRBV19 and TRBJ1-4; 9 bases line up with TRBD1. There are 14 residues in the CDR3. Germline assignment: CDR1 LNHDA and CDR2 SQIVND (reference sequence). Trimming took 5 bases from V and 7 from J; bases not matched to a gene: 5. The CDR3 bases are TGTGCCAGTAGTTTACAGGGGGCTACTGAAAAACTGTTTTTT. It specifies CASSLQGATEKLFF.